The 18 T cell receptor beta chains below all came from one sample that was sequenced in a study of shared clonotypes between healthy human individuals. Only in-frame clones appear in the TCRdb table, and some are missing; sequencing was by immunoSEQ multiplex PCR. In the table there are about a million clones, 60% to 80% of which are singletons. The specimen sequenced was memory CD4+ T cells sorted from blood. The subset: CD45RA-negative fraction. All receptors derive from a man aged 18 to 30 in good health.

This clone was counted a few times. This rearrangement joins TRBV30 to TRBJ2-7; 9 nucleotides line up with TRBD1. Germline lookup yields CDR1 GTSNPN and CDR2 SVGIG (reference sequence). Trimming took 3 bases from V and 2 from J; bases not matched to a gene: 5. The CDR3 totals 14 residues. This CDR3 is CAWSRRDRAYEQYF. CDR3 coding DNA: TGTGCCTGGAGCCGCCGGGACAGGGCCTACGAGCAGTACTTC.

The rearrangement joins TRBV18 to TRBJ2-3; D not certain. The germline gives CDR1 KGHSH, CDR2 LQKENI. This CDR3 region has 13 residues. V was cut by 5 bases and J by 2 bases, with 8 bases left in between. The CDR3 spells CASSARLTDTQYF. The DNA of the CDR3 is TGTGCCAGCTCAGCCCGACTCACAGATACGCAGTATTTT.

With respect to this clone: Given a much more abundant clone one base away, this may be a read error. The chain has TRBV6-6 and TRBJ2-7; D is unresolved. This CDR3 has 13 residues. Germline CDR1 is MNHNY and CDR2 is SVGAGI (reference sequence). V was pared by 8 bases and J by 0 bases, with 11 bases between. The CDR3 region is CASGESFSYEQYF. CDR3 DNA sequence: TGTGCCAGCGGTGAGAGTTTCTCCTACGAGCAGTACTTC.

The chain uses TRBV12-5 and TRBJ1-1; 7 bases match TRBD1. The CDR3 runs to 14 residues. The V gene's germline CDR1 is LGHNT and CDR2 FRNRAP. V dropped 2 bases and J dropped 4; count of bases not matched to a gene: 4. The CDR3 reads CASGLRGQATEAFF. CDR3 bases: TGTGCTAGTGGTTTGAGGGGGCAGGCCACTGAAGCTTTCTTT.

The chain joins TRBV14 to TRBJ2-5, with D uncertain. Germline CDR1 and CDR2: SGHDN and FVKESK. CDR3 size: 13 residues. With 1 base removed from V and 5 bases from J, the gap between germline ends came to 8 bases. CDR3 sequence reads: CASSQAGSETQYF. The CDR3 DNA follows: TGTGCCAGCAGCCAAGCTGGGTCGGAGACCCAGTACTTC.

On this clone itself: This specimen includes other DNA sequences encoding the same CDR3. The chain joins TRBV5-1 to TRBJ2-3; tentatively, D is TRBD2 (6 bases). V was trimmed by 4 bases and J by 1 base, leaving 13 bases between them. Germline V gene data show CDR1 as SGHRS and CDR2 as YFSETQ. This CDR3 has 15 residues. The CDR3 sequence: CASSLRGDGTDTQYF. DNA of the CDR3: TGCGCCAGCAGCCTCCGCGGGGATGGCACAGATACGCAGTATTTT.

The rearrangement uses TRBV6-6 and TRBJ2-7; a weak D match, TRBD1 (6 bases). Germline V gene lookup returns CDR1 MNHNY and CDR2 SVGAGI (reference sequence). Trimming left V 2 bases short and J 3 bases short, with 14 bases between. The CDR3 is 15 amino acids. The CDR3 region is CASSYTAGVIYEQYF. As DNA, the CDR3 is TGTGCCAGCAGTTACACGGCAGGGGTAATCTACGAGCAGTACTTC.

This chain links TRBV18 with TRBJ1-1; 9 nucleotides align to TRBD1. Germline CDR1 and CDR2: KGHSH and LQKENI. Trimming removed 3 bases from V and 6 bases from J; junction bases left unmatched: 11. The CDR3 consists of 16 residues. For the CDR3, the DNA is TGTGCCAGCTCACCGACCGGGACAGGGACTCTGGCTGAAGCTTTCTTT. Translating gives CASSPTGTGTLAEAFF.

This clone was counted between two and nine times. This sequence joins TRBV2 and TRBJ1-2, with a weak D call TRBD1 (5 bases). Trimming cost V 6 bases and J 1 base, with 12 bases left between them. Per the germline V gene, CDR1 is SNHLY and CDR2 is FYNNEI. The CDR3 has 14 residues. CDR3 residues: CASRGDLLNYGYTF. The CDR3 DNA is TGTGCCAGCAGAGGGGACCTGCTTAACTATGGCTACACCTTC.

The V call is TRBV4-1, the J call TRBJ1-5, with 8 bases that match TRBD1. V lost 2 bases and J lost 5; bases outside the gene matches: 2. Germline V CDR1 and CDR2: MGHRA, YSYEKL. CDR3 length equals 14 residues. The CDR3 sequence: CASSQQGADQPQHF. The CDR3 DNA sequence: TGCGCCAGCAGCCAACAGGGGGCGGATCAGCCCCAGCATTTT.

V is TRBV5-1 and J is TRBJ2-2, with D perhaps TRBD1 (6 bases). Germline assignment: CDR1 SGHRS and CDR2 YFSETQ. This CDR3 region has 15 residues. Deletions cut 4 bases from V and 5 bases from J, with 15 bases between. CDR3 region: CASSTGHQGTGELFF. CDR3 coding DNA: TGCGCCAGCAGCACGGGACACCAGGGGACCGGGGAGCTGTTTTTT.

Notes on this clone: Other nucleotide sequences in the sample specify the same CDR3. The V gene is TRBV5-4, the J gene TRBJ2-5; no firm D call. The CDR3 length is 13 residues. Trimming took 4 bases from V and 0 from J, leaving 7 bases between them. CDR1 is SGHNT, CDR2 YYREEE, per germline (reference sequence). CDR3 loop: CASSGRNQETQYF. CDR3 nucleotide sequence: TGTGCCAGCAGCGGCCGGAACCAAGAGACCCAGTACTTC.

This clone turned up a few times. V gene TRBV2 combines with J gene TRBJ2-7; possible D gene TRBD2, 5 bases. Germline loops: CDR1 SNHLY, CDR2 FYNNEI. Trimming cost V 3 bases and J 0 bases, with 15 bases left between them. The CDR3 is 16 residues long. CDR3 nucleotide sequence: TGTGCCAGCAGTGATGGCGGGCCGGCGGACTCCTACGAGCAGTACTTC. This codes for CASSDGGPADSYEQYF.

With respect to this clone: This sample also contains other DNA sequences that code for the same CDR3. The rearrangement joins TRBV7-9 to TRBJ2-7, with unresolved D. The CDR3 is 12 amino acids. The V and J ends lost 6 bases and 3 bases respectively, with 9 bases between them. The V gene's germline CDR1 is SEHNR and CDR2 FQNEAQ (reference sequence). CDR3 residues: CASSLQVYEQYF. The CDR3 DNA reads TGTGCCAGCAGTCTTCAGGTCTACGAGCAGTACTTC. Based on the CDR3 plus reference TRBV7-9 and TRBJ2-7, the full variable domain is DTGVSQNPRHKITKRGQNVTFRCDPISEHNRLYWYRQTLGQGPEFLTYFQNEAQLEKSRLLSDRFSAERPKGSFSTLEIQRTEQGDSAMYLCASSLQVYEQYFGPGTRLTVT.

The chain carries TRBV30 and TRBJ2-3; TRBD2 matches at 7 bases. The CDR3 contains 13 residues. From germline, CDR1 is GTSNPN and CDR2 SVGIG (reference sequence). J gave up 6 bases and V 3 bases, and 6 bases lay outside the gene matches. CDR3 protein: CAWRKVGGDTQYF. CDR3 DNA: TGTGCCTGGAGGAAGGTCGGGGGGGATACGCAGTATTTT.

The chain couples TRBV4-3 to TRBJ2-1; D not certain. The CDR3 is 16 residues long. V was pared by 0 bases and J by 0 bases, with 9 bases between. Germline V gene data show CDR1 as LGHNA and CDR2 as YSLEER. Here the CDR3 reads CASSQEISSSYNEQFF. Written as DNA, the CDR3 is TGCGCCAGCAGCCAAGAGATATCGAGCTCCTACAATGAGCAGTTCTTC.

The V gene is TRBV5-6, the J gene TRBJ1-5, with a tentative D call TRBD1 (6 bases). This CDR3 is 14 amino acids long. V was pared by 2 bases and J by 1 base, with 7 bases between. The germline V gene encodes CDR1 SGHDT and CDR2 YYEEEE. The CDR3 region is CASSFTGSNQPQHF. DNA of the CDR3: TGTGCCAGCAGCTTCACAGGGAGCAATCAGCCCCAGCATTTT. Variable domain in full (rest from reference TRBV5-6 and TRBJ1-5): DAGVTQSPTHLIKTRGQQVTLRCSPKSGHDTVSWYQQALGQGPQFIFQYYEEEERQRGNFPDRFSGHQFPNYSSELNVNALLLGDSALYLCASSFTGSNQPQHFGDGTRLSIL.

The CDR3 DNA reads as TGTGCCAGCAGTTTACCGGGGAGAGATACGCAGTATTTT. The encoded protein is CASSLPGRDTQYF. V gene TRBV28 combines with J gene TRBJ2-3; weak D call: TRBD2 (5 bases). The CDR3 spans 13 residues. Trimming stripped 2 bases from V and 5 bases from J, with 8 bases between. Germline V gene data show CDR1 as MDHEN and CDR2 as SYDVKM.